This record looks at one T cell receptor (beta chain) sequence and its context. As yet, its antigen is unknown. The data were obtained in a study of regulatory T cells in long-lasting Graves disease. General study points: Favored usage of TRBV28, TRBJ1-2 and TRBJ2-5 was recorded in persistent disease.

Regarding time point: persistent/refractory GD, antithyroid drugs over 5 years with positive TRAb. Researchers made the TCR library from RNA that was extracted from PBMCs. EDTA tubes received 7.5 to 9 milliliters of drawn peripheral blood. The TCR beta library used iRepertoire HTBI primers with Arm-PCR amplification of CDR3. Each CDR3 protein is one row after TCRdb ran MiXCR on the multiplex PCR reads. The sample yields a few hundred thousand distinct CDR3 sequences, roughly 21% seen once. V was pared by 5 bases and J by 4 bases, with 13 bases of the junction left unmatched. Per the germline V gene, CDR1 is ENHRY and CDR2 is SYGVKD. The length of the CDR3 is 17 residues.

Sample: peripheral blood mononuclear cells (PBMCs), taken when the disease was refractory, from a patient treated with antithyroid drugs. The origin of this receptor is a female donor with Graves disease. The chain uses TRBV10-3 and TRBJ1-2; 10 nucleotides line up with TRBD1. The DNA for the CDR3 is TGTGCCATCAGTCCCGGGACAGGGGACGAACGGTTCTATGGCTACACCTTC. Protein: CAISPGTGDERFYGYTF.